The entry below describes one T cell receptor beta chain. This sample is part of a study of blood T cell repertoires in COVID-19. Study as a whole: Recovery meant two consecutive negative NP/OP PCR tests, professional clearance, or resolved symptoms. T cells, B-cell-depleted T cells, or PBMCs supplied cDNA or gDNA.

Membership in each cohort depended on participant-reported clinical history. CDR1 and CDR2 from the germline V gene are SGHNT and YYREEE (reference sequence). The CDR3 spans 15 residues. V gave up 0 bases and J gave up 8 bases; unmatched junction bases: 3. The assay was immunoSEQ multiplex PCR, and TCRdb's table has in-frame clones only and misses some. The sample shows roughly 340,000 clones, over 75% of them seen only once. This rearrangement joins TRBV5-4 to TRBJ1-6; TRBD1 matches at 9 bases. The sequenced sample was PBMCs or T cells enriched from blood (not recorded which). This TCR was recovered from a man in his forties or fifties in a cohort exposed to, infected with or recovered from COVID-19 (not recorded which). In DNA, the CDR3 is TGTGCCAGCAGCTTGGACAGGGGGCTTTATTCACCCCTCCACTTT. Amino acid sequence: CASSLDRGLYSPLHF.